Shown below are 21 T cell receptor beta chains from a single sample sequenced in a study of cytomegalovirus exposure and HLA in healthy donors. In the PCR, 60 Vbeta and 13 Jbeta primers were used. Using immunoSEQ multiplex PCR, the repertoire was profiled, and TCRdb retains in-frame clones only, with some absent. The table shows about 180,000 clones, with around 80% occurring only once. The sample comprised PBMCs. The receptors here all came from a middle-aged man in good health and CMV-seronegative.

The chain employs TRBV5-8 and TRBJ2-2; D is unclear. CDR1 SGHTS and CDR2 YDEGEE come from the germline V gene. V lost 0 bases and J 4 bases, leaving 10 bases between the germline ends. The CDR3 is 15 residues long. The CDR3: CASSLVASITGELFF. CDR3 nucleotides: TGTGCCAGCAGCTTGGTAGCTTCCATCACCGGGGAGCTGTTTTTT.

The rearrangement joins TRBV6-5 to TRBJ1-2; tentatively, D is TRBD1 (5 bases). Germline CDR1 and CDR2: MNHEY and SVGAGI. Trimming took off 2 bases at V and 1 base at J, with 14 bases between the two ends. The CDR3 totals 16 residues. This chain's CDR3 is CASSYRGTEFNYGYTF. DNA of the CDR3: TGTGCCAGCAGTTACAGAGGGACTGAATTTAACTATGGCTACACCTTC.

V gene TRBV7-3 combines with J gene TRBJ2-2; TRBD1 matches at 7 bases. The CDR3 has 17 residues. Germline lookup yields CDR1 SGHTA and CDR2 FQGTGA. The trim removed 0 bases at V and 5 bases at J, leaving 9 bases unmatched. CDR3 in amino acids: CASSLTHDRAFTGELFF. CDR3 coding DNA: TGTGCCAGCAGCTTAACTCACGACAGGGCCTTTACCGGGGAGCTGTTTTTT. Filled out from reference TRBV7-3 and TRBJ2-2, the complete variable domain reads GAGVSQTPSNKVTEKGKYVELRCDPISGHTALYWYRQSLGQGPEFLIYFQGTGAADDSGLPNDRFFAVRPEGSVSTLKIQRTERGDSAVYLCASSLTHDRAFTGELFFGEGSRLTVL.

The chain carries TRBV9 and TRBJ2-1, with unresolved D. The CDR3 extends over 15 amino acids. V lost 4 bases to trimming and J lost 0 bases, with 11 bases between them. From germline, CDR1 is SGDLS and CDR2 YYNGEE. CDR3 sequence: CASSPSLSSYNEQFF. The DNA for the CDR3 is TGTGCCAGCAGCCCGAGTTTAAGCTCCTACAATGAGCAGTTCTTC.

This rearrangement joins TRBV7-6 to TRBJ2-2; D uncertain. CDR3 size: 13 residues. V was pared by 2 bases and J by 5 bases, with 6 bases between. Looked up from germline, CDR1 is SGHVS and CDR2 is FNYEAQ. CDR3 protein: CASSLSVTGELFF. The CDR3 nucleotides read TGTGCCAGCAGCTTATCAGTTACCGGGGAGCTGTTTTTT.

This clone was counted a single time. The chain links TRBV11-3 to TRBJ1-1; no reliable D call. Trimming left V 5 bases short and J 1 base short, with 11 bases between. This CDR3 contains 14 residues. CDR1 and CDR2 from the germline V gene are SGHNT and YENEEA. The CDR3 is CASSLARGNTEAFF. CDR3 nucleotides: TGTGCCAGCAGCCTCGCGCGGGGGAACACTGAAGCTTTCTTT.

The genes are TRBV4-1 and TRBJ2-7, with D tentatively TRBD2 (8 bases). This CDR3 contains 19 residues. Trimming left V 1 base short and J 4 bases short, with 26 bases between. Per germline, CDR1 MGHRA and CDR2 YSYEKL. The CDR3 DNA follows: TGCGCCAGCAGCCAAGCCTCGAGGGGGCGGACTAGCTATAGGTACGAGCAGTACTTC. It translates to CASSQASRGRTSYRYEQYF.

This clone was recorded once. This sequence joins TRBV29-1 and TRBJ1-2; a possible D gene is TRBD1 (6 bases). The CDR3 length is 13 residues. The germline V and J ends were trimmed by 6 bases and 0 bases, with 11 bases remaining between them. Looked up from germline, CDR1 is SQVTM and CDR2 is ANQGSEA. CDR3 DNA sequence: TGCAGCGTACGGACAGATCCTAACTATGGCTACACCTTC. Its translation is CSVRTDPNYGYTF.

The V and J genes are TRBV9 and TRBJ2-2; TRBD2 might be the D (5 bases). Trimming shortened V by 5 bases and J by 6 bases, and 14 bases separated the two germline ends. CDR3 length equals 14 residues. The germline CDR1 and CDR2 sequences are SGDLS and YYNGEE. CDR3 protein: CASRTGLGAGELFF. CDR3 nucleotides: TGTGCCAGCAGAACGGGCCTCGGGGCCGGGGAGCTGTTTTTT. Supplemented by reference TRBV9 and TRBJ2-2, the full variable domain reads DSGVTQTPKHLITATGQRVTLRCSPRSGDLSVYWYQQSLDQGLQFLIQYYNGEERAKGNILERFSAQQFPDLHSELNLSSLELGDSALYFCASRTGLGAGELFFGEGSRLTVL.

This clone occurred a few times. The chain couples TRBV9 to TRBJ2-5; D not certain. Per the germline V gene, CDR1 is SGDLS and CDR2 is YYNGEE. The V and J ends lost 3 bases and 5 bases respectively, with 8 bases between them. CDR3 length equals 12 residues. CDR3 nucleotide sequence: TGTGCCAGCAGCGCCCCCAGGGAGACCCAGTACTTC. Protein product: CASSAPRETQYF. The full variable domain, its missing parts supplied by reference TRBV9 and TRBJ2-5, is DSGVTQTPKHLITATGQRVTLRCSPRSGDLSVYWYQQSLDQGLQFLIQYYNGEERAKGNILERFSAQQFPDLHSELNLSSLELGDSALYFCASSAPRETQYFGPGTRLLVL.

CDR3 loop: CASSLATRGWGYTF. CDR3 bases: TGTGCCAGCAGCTTAGCGACGAGAGGATGGGGCTACACCTTC. The chain employs TRBV7-2 and TRBJ1-2; D is uncertain. This CDR3 has 14 amino acids. Germline loops: CDR1 SGHTA, CDR2 FQGNSA. The V and J ends lost 0 bases and 8 bases respectively, with 13 bases between them.

This clone was recorded once. J is TRBJ2-7 and V is TRBV4-1; 11 nucleotides line up with TRBD2. CDR1 and CDR2 from the germline V gene are MGHRA and YSYEKL. The CDR3 loop spans 17 amino acids. V lost 0 bases, J lost 7 bases, and 11 bases stayed unmatched. The DNA of the CDR3 is TGCGCCAGCAGCCAAGAAGGCCTTCTAGCGGGGGGACAGGAGCAGTACTTC. It encodes CASSQEGLLAGGQEQYF.

The chain employs TRBV28 and TRBJ2-1; the match to TRBD2 covers 8 bases. After removal of 6 bases from V and 4 bases from J, the junction contained 26 bases not matched to a gene. Per the germline V gene, CDR1 is MDHEN and CDR2 is SYDVKM. CDR3 length equals 21 residues. CDR3 sequence (DNA): TGTGCCAGCAGCCCTCTGCGGGGGTCCCGTGGGTCTAGCGGGCTTTACAATGAGCAGTTCTTC. Translation gives CASSPLRGSRGSSGLYNEQFF. Full variable domain (remainder filled in from reference TRBV28 and TRBJ2-1): DVKVTQSSRYLVKRTGEKVFLECVQDMDHENMFWYRQDPGLGLRLIYFSYDVKMKEKGDIPEGYSVSREKKERFSLILESASTNQTSMYLCASSPLRGSRGSSGLYNEQFFGPGTRLTVL.

The chain is built from TRBV30 and TRBJ2-7, with D possibly being TRBD1 (5 bases). Germline-derived CDR1 and CDR2 are GTSNPN and SVGIG (reference sequence). V was pared by 5 bases and J by 0 bases, with 11 bases between. This CDR3 spans 13 amino acids. DNA of the CDR3: TGTGCCTGGTCTACAGGTTTCTCCTACGAGCAGTACTTC. Translated, it gives CAWSTGFSYEQYF.

This clone was picked up one time. The genes are TRBV19 and TRBJ1-4, with 7 bases matching TRBD1. Germline CDR1 reads LNHDA; CDR2 reads SQIVND (reference sequence). V lost 4 bases, J lost 5 bases, and 7 bases stayed unmatched. This CDR3 comprises 15 residues. This chain's CDR3 is CASSTGTATNEKLFF. In DNA, the CDR3 is TGTGCCAGTAGTACCGGGACAGCTACAAATGAAAAACTGTTTTTT.

This CDR3 reads CASSFSGGAYNEQFF. The CDR3 DNA follows: TGCGCCAGCAGCTTTAGCGGGGGGGCCTACAATGAGCAGTTCTTC. V is TRBV5-1 and J is TRBJ2-1, with 11 bases aligning to TRBD2. The trim removed 2 bases at V and 2 bases at J, leaving 0 bases unmatched. Germline CDR1 reads SGHRS; CDR2 reads YFSETQ. The CDR3 has 15 amino acids.

This chain links TRBV6-5 with TRBJ2-3; 9 bases line up with TRBD2. The CDR3 totals 15 residues. The germline V gene has CDR1 MNHEY and CDR2 SVGAGI. The ends lost 2 bases at V and 4 bases at J; junction bases unmatched: 4. The CDR3: CASSYVPSGADTQYF. The CDR3 region has the DNA TGTGCCAGCAGTTACGTCCCTAGCGGGGCAGATACGCAGTATTTT.

The chain has TRBV30 and TRBJ2-5; TRBD2 agrees at 9 bases. This CDR3 is built from 17 residues. Germline trimming cut 0 bases from V and 1 base from J; bases unmatched to any gene: 9. Per germline, CDR1 GTSNPN and CDR2 SVGIG (reference sequence). The CDR3 sequence is CAWSVGVAGVLQETQYF. CDR3 in DNA: TGTGCCTGGAGTGTAGGGGTAGCGGGAGTCCTCCAAGAGACCCAGTACTTC.

The chain uses TRBV19 and TRBJ2-3; 12 bases align to TRBD2. Germline assignment: CDR1 LNHDA and CDR2 SQIVND (reference sequence). J gave up 1 base and V 7 bases, and 3 bases lay outside the gene matches. The CDR3 runs to 15 residues. CDR3 DNA sequence: TGTGCCAGTACCTGGACTAGCGGGGGCACAGATACGCAGTATTTT. Protein product: CASTWTSGGTDTQYF.

The chain couples TRBV12-5 to TRBJ1-2; no clear D gene. This CDR3 is 16 amino acids long. V lost 0 bases and J 2 bases, leaving 13 bases between the germline ends. Germline CDR1 LGHNT, CDR2 FRNRAP. The CDR3 DNA reads TGTGCTAGTGGTTTGGTAAAGGACGGAGGGAACTATGGCTACACCTTC. Amino acid sequence: CASGLVKDGGNYGYTF.

In DNA, the CDR3 is TGTGCCATCAGAGAGGCGGGGGGGGCAGAGACCCAGTACTTC. Translating it yields CAIREAGGAETQYF. The genes are TRBV10-3 and TRBJ2-5, with 9 bases fitting TRBD2. The V and J ends lost 6 bases and 4 bases, in that order; junction bases with no gene match: 6. The CDR3 covers 14 residues. CDR1 is ENHRY and CDR2 is SYGVKD in the germline V gene.